This TCR beta chain was sequenced for a study of T-cell reconstitution after alpha-beta-depleted transplantation in children (dated by TCRdb to 2015 to 2016). Regarding the complete study: Using TCR repertoire profiling, the study followed T-cell immune reconstitution in a quantitative way in children after TCRalphabeta/CD19-depleted allogeneic hematopoietic cell transplantation. The full study reports these points: In some patients, the high TCRbeta diversity seen at day 60 was put down to recipient T cells and intrathymic progenitors that had survived conditioning. The apparently early recovery of alphabetaT-cell counts about two months after transplant reportedly depended on only several hundred rapidly expanded clones that came from non-depleted graft cells. Over the following months the frequencies of hyperexpanded clones went down, and after one year T-cell counts and TCRbeta diversity were mostly credited to newly produced T cells.

Spanning cysteine to phenylalanine, the CDR3 consists of 14 amino acids. Only the CDR3 region is kept as DNA, spanning 42 bases read in frame from base 1. At the junction V is shortened by 5 bases and J by 4 bases, with 14 bases in between. The library was made by PCR. TCRdb lists the instrument as Illumina HiSeq 2500. To normalize quantification of the TCRbeta repertoire, the TCR libraries were built with molecular barcoding that relied on unique molecular identifiers. TCRdb's own reprocessing of the public reads used fastp at Q25 and MiXCR and kept productive beta chains. CDR3 protein duplicates are merged, each entry listing the most common genes and DNA. A total of about 170,000 distinct CDR3 sequences appear in this sample, 11% of them only once. The ten most abundant clones make up approximately 13% of the sample. The treatment or condition label on this specimen signifies: allogeneic hematopoietic cell transplantation with graft depleted of TCRalphabeta T cells and CD19 B cells. TCRalphabeta/CD19-depleted allogeneic hematopoietic cell grafts were given to the transplant recipients, all of whom were children.

Many counts were recorded for this clonotype. Its cognate antigen has yet to be identified. It has no much larger one-base neighbor in the sample; base qualities were not kept. Sequenced here: PBMCs, sampled before TCRalphabeta/CD19-depleted stem cell transplant. The rearrangement combines TRBV12-3 or TRBV12-4 with TRBJ1-1, with TRBD1 as a weak D call on 5 bases. This TCR derives from a boy aged 2 to 10 with acute myeloid leukemia, due to receive a stem cell transplant. The CDR3 protein: CASSPLAGGTEAFF. The DNA sequence is as follows: TGTGCCAGCAGTCCACTCGCCGGGGGCACTGAAGCTTTCTTT.